One T cell receptor beta chain is described in this entry. Sequencing used immunoSEQ multiplex PCR; TCRdb keeps in-frame clones, though not all of them. The sample includes about 250,000 clones, nearly 90% of them seen just once. This record belongs to a study of blood T cell repertoires in COVID-19. Trimming left V 5 bases short and J 5 bases short, with 7 bases between. The CDR3 sequence is 12 residues long. Per the germline V gene, CDR1 is LNHDA and CDR2 is SQIVND (reference sequence). The origin of this receptor is a man aged 18-30 years with active or convalescent COVID-19. The rearrangement joins TRBV19 to TRBJ2-1, with TRBD2 as a possible D gene (6 bases). The specimen sequenced was peripheral blood. CDR3: CASSGLNNEQFF. CDR3 bases: TGTGCCAGTAGTGGACTAAACAATGAGCAGTTCTTC.